This T cell receptor (beta chain) came from a study of shared clonotypes between healthy human individuals. Clones were sequenced by immunoSEQ multiplex PCR, and TCRdb holds only the in-frame ones, with some missing. The sample gives a few hundred thousand clones, over 75% of which show up once; around 15% is in the top ten. Note on this clone: The antigen remains unidentified.

Study-level results: Clonotype sharing across donors was expected to vary with sequencing depth.

Adult donors, all healthy and HIV-negative, had no recent acute infections or vaccinations. The source material was memory CD8+ T cells sorted from blood. Subset indicated: CD45RO+ cells pooled with CCR7-negative TemRA cells. The sequence derives from a young man in good health.

The CDR3 loop is CASSTRLAVNTGELFF. The CDR3 nucleotides are TGTGCCAGCAGCACCCGACTAGCGGTCAACACCGGGGAGCTGTTTTTT. The rearrangement joins TRBV9 to TRBJ2-2; 9 nucleotides line up with TRBD2. J lost 2 bases, V lost 4 bases, and 6 bases had no gene match. From germline, CDR1 is SGDLS and CDR2 YYNGEE. The CDR3 has 16 amino acids.